The rows below give T cell receptor beta chains drawn from one sample of a study of blood T cell repertoires in COVID-19. Libraries were prepared by immunoSEQ multiplex PCR; TCRdb keeps only in-frame clonotypes and omits some of them. The sample includes tens of thousands of clones, around nine tenths of them seen just once. Specimen: peripheral blood. The receptors were sampled from a man in his fifties or sixties with active or convalescent COVID-19. Each CDR3 is given with its conserved first and last residue. The D gene is left open where the match is weak. The size entry is marked missing in some rows and otherwise reads once, few, many or a size class.

V	size	D	J	DNA	CDR3
TRBV2	.	.	TRBJ1-2	TGTGCCAGCAGTGAAGCGCAGGCAGGTCTTGGCTATGGCTACACCTTC	CASSEAQAGLGYGYTF
TRBV9	once	.	TRBJ2-1	TGTGCCAGCAGCAGTCTATTTCAGGGGCACAATGAGCAGTTCTTC	CASSSLFQGHNEQFF
TRBV19	.	.	TRBJ2-5	TGTGCCAGTAGTGTCCCTCAAGAGACCCAGTACTTC	CASSVPQETQYF
TRBV11-2	.	.	TRBJ2-5	TGTGCCAGCAGCTTAGCAGAAGAGACCCAGTACTTC	CASSLAEETQYF
TRBV6-5	.	.	TRBJ2-5	TGTGCCAGCGCTAGGGACGGGGGAAGTGAGACCCAGTACTTC	CASARDGGSETQYF
TRBV5-1	.	TRBD2	TRBJ2-3	TGCGCCAGCAGCCCTGGGACTAGCGGGGGGGCTTACACAGATACGCAGTATTTT	CASSPGTSGGAYTDTQYF
TRBV24-1	once	TRBD1	TRBJ2-5	TGTGCCACCAGTGATCCGACAGGGGCAGAGACCCAGTACTTC	CATSDPTGAETQYF
TRBV4-1	.	.	TRBJ1-3	TGCGCCAGCAGCCAAGATGAAGGGGCGTCTGGAAACACCATATATTTT	CASSQDEGASGNTIYF
TRBV7-8	.	TRBD1	TRBJ2-2	TGTGCCAGCAGCTTTACAGGGGGCTTCACCGGGGAGCTGTTTTTT	CASSFTGGFTGELFF
TRBV6-5	.	TRBD1	TRBJ2-1	TGTGCCAGCAGCTCGGACAGGGGCTTCTACAATGAGCAGTTCTTC	CASSSDRGFYNEQFF
TRBV6-5	.	.	TRBJ1-2	TGTGCCAGCACCAGGGAGGGATATGGCTACACCTTC	CASTREGYGYTF
TRBV19	.	.	TRBJ2-2	TGTGCCAGTAGTCCCTCAGGCGGGGGCTCGAACACCGGGGAGCTGTTTTTT	CASSPSGGGSNTGELFF
TRBV10-3	.	.	TRBJ2-5	TGTGCCATCAGGGGGGCAGGGCTAAACCAAGAGACCCAGTACTTC	CAIRGAGLNQETQYF
TRBV7-2	.	TRBD2	TRBJ2-2	TGTGCCAGCAGCTTAAGGGACTATTCGAACACCGGGGAGCTGTTTTTT	CASSLRDYSNTGELFF
TRBV18	.	.	TRBJ1-2	TGTGCCAGCTCACCATCCCATGGCCAGGGGCGGAACTATGGCTACACCTTC	CASSPSHGQGRNYGYTF
TRBV10-3	once	TRBD1	TRBJ2-1	TGTGCCATCACCCCGGGACAGTCGAGCTCCTACAATGAGCAGTTCTTC	CAITPGQSSSYNEQFF
TRBV6-1	few	TRBD1	TRBJ1-2	TGTGCCAGCAGTGAAATTTTGAGGGACAGCAATGGCTACACCTTC	CASSEILRDSNGYTF
TRBV28	.	.	TRBJ1-1	TGTGCCAGCGGTAAAGCCTGGGGGCTACCCAGGGCTTTCTTT	CASGKAWGLPRAFF
TRBV6-5	once	.	TRBJ1-1	TGTGCCAGCAGACAAAACAGGGCCCGGAACACTGAAGCTTTCTTT	CASRQNRARNTEAFF
TRBV13	.	.	TRBJ1-4	TGTGCCAGCAGCTTAGGGAGGCGGAATGAAAAACTGTTTTTT	CASSLGRRNEKLFF
TRBV6-5	.	TRBD1	TRBJ1-4	TGTGCCAGCAGAGGGACAGGGAGGAATGAAAAACTGTTTTTT	CASRGTGRNEKLFF
TRBV9	.	.	TRBJ2-3	TGTGCCAGCAGCCCGAGGGGGGCGGGGGGCACAGATACGCAGTATTTT	CASSPRGAGGTDTQYF
TRBV19	.	.	TRBJ2-3	TGTGCCAGTAGTAAAGGCCTAGACGATACGCAGTATTTT	CASSKGLDDTQYF
TRBV28	.	TRBD1	TRBJ2-2	TGTGCCAGCAGTCCGACGACAGGGTTCGCCGGGGAGCTGTTTTTT	CASSPTTGFAGELFF
TRBV19	.	.	TRBJ2-6	TGTGCCAGTAGTATTGGGGAGGGGGCTGGGGCCAACGTCCTGACTTTC	CASSIGEGAGANVLTF
TRBV5-4	.	TRBD2	TRBJ2-3	TGTGCCAGCAGCTTCGCTTGGGGACTACCCACAGATACGCAGTATTTT	CASSFAWGLPTDTQYF
TRBV30	.	TRBD1	TRBJ2-2	TGTGCCTGGGGGACAGGGGGACGGGACGGGGAGCTGTTTTTT	CAWGTGGRDGELFF
TRBV3-1/TRBV3-2	.	.	TRBJ1-4	TGTGCCAGCAGCCAAGAGGGCCTGGCGGGAAAACTGTTTTTT	CASSQEGLAGKLFF
TRBV6-5	.	TRBD1	TRBJ2-2	TGTGCCAGCAGACGACAGGGTGACGGGGAGCTGTTTTTT	CASRRQGDGELFF
TRBV9	.	.	TRBJ1-2	TGTGCCAGCAACGTGGGCAACGGGGGTTATGGCTACACCTTC	CASNVGNGGYGYTF
TRBV28	.	.	TRBJ2-4	TGTGCCAGCAGTTTAGGGACAATAAACATTCAGTACTTC	CASSLGTINIQYF
TRBV12-3/TRBV12-4	few	.	TRBJ2-1	TGTGCCAGCAGTACTTTGGGCGTTGAGCAGTTCTTC	CASSTLGVEQFF
TRBV19	.	TRBD2	TRBJ2-3	TGTGCCAGTAGTATAACTAGCGCATCAACAGATACGCAGTATTTT	CASSITSASTDTQYF
TRBV14	.	TRBD1	TRBJ1-1	TGTGCCAGCAGCCGACAGGGGGGAACTGAAGCTTTCTTT	CASSRQGGTEAFF
TRBV19	.	.	TRBJ1-1	TGTGCCAGTAGTATAGATCCCCAGTTGAACACTGAAGCTTTCTTT	CASSIDPQLNTEAFF
TRBV4-3	.	.	TRBJ2-7	TGCGCCAGCAGCCAAGAGCAGGGGAGCTCCTACGAGCAGTACTTC	CASSQEQGSSYEQYF
TRBV19	.	TRBD1	TRBJ2-1	TGTGCCAGCCAGAAAGGTCCCGGGACAGGGGTCAATGAGCAGTTCTTC	CASQKGPGTGVNEQFF
TRBV5-1	once	TRBD2	TRBJ2-1	TGCGCCAGCAGCTTGGACGGGACTAGCGGGGTGGGGCCCTACAATGAGCAGTTCTTC	CASSLDGTSGVGPYNEQFF
TRBV18	.	TRBD2	TRBJ2-2	TGTGCCAGCTCACCACCGCAGAGCGGGGGGGCCGGGGAGCTGTTTTTT	CASSPPQSGGAGELFF
TRBV29-1	few	.	TRBJ1-2	TGCAGCGTTGCTCGAGAGGTCAATACCTATGGCTACACCTTC	CSVAREVNTYGYTF
TRBV18	.	.	TRBJ2-1	TGTGCCAGCTCACCACCGCTTATACACTCCTACAATGAGCAGTTCTTC	CASSPPLIHSYNEQFF
TRBV6-5	.	.	TRBJ2-7	TGTGCCGCGGCCCTGAGCTCCTACGAGCAGTACTTC	CAAALSSYEQYF
TRBV11-2	.	TRBD2	TRBJ2-7	TGTGCCAGCAGCTTCGGCGGGGGGGCCTACGAGCAGTACTTC	CASSFGGGAYEQYF
TRBV5-8	.	.	TRBJ2-1	TGTGCCAGCACCTTAGGGAGTGCCGAGCAGTTCTTC	CASTLGSAEQFF
TRBV19	.	.	TRBJ2-3	TGTGCCAGTAGTCAGGGGGGCGTAAGCACAGATACGCAGTATTTT	CASSQGGVSTDTQYF